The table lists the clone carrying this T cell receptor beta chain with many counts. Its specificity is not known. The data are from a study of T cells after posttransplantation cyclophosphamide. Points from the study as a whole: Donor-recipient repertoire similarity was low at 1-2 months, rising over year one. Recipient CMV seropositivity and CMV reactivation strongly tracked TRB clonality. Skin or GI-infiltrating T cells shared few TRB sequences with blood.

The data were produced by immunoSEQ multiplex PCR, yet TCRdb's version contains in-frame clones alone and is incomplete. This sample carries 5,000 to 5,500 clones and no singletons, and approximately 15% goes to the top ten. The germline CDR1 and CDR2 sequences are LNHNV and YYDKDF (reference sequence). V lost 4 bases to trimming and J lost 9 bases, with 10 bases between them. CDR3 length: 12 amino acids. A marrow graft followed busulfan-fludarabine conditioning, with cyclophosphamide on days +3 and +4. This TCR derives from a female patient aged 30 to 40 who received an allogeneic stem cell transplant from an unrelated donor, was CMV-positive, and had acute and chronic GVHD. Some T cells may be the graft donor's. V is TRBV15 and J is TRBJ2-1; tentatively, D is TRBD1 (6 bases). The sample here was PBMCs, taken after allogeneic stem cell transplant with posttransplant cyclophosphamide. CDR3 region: CATSNRATEQFF. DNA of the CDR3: TGTGCCACCAGCAACAGGGCGACTGAGCAGTTCTTC.